This T cell receptor (beta chain) was sequenced for a study of metastatic and nonmetastatic thyroid tumors. Study-wide background: It was across blood and tumor or nodule tissue from malignant and benign thyroid patients that repertoires were compared.

Overall study results and limits: Versus benign nodules, malignant thyroid tumors reportedly had significantly higher TCR beta diversity, in blood and tumor.

This CDR3 is built from 12 residues. V was trimmed by 7 bases and J by 4 bases, leaving 8 bases between them. Germline assignment: CDR1 MNHNS and CDR2 SASEGT. Thyroid surgery took place with no prior treatment in any patient. Through MiXCR, TCRdb re-clonotyped the PCR reads. Of under 4,000 clones in the sample, 30% to 35% were seen once. With regard to this clone: The antigen remains undetermined.

The source material was adjacent normal tissue. The chain links TRBV6-1 to TRBJ1-3; D remains ambiguous. The clonotype was recovered from a female donor with papillary thyroid cancer or a benign thyroid nodule (not recorded which). Some clones in this sample may be carry-over from other donors' samples. The CDR3 protein is CASTGGGNTIYF. CDR3 in DNA: TGTGCCAGCACGGGAGGGGGAAACACCATATATTTT.